The TCR beta chain under discussion was sequenced for a study of regulatory T cells in long-lasting Graves disease. This CDR3 spans 13 amino acids. CDR1 KGHSH and CDR2 LQKENI come from the germline V gene. V dropped 3 bases and J dropped 5; count of bases not matched to a gene: 2. As for this clonotype: Its antigen remains unknown. A much larger clone differs by one base, so this may be a read error.

TCR beta libraries were built with iRepertoire HTBI primers and Arm-PCR of CDR3 regions. MiXCR, applied by TCRdb to the multiplex PCR reads, yields one record per CDR3 protein. The sample consists of about 430,000 distinct CDR3 sequences, 21% of them appearing once. The sample's time point: persistent/refractory GD, antithyroid drugs over 5 years with positive TRAb. PBMC RNA was the source of the TCR library. Peripheral blood, about 9 milliliters of it, was drawn into EDTA tubes. Notes on the study in general: The number of shared public clonotypes was higher in persistent patients (approximately 2,600) than new patients (966).

This sequence originates from a female donor with Graves disease. The source was peripheral blood mononuclear cells (PBMCs), collected when the disease was refractory, from a patient treated with antithyroid drugs. This chain uses TRBV18 with TRBJ2-5; the match to TRBD1 covers 8 bases. The CDR3 DNA reads as TGTGCCAGCTCACCTTGGACAGGGGAGACCCAGTACTTC. It encodes CASSPWTGETQYF.